Listed below are T cell receptor beta chains from one sample, sequenced in a study of identical twins. TCRdb fed the 5' RACE reads into MiXCR, producing one record per CDR3 protein. The sample includes fewer than 250,000 distinct CDR3 sequences, approximately 7.9% of them seen just once. This sample was shared with a second study, whose subject was yellow fever vaccine responses in identical twins.

Sequenced sample: CD8+ T cells sorted from blood. The source is a woman aged 18-29 years in good health. Both conserved end residues are part of each CDR3. The D gene is left open where the match is weak. Size values are once, few and many counts, or a class for expanded clones, and some rows have none.

clone_size	d_call	v_call	j_call	cdr3_nt	cdr3_aa
few	TRBD2	TRBV6-2/TRBV6-3	TRBJ2-3	TGTGCCAGCAGTTACGAGACTAGCGGAGGCACAGATACGCAGTATTTT	CASSYETSGGTDTQYF
many	NA	TRBV5-5	TRBJ1-6	TGTGCCAGCAGCTTGGATTATCGGGGGGCACGGAATTCACCCCTCCACTTT	CASSLDYRGARNSPLHF
few	TRBD2	TRBV6-4	TRBJ2-1	TGTGCCAGCAGTGATCGGGGACTAGCGAGATTAAATGAGCAGTTCTTC	CASSDRGLARLNEQFF
NA	NA	TRBV7-6	TRBJ2-7	TGTGCCAGCTGCACTAACAACGAGCAGTACTTC	CASCTNNEQYF
few	NA	TRBV7-9	TRBJ1-2	TGTGCCAGCAGTATCGACAGAAATGGCTACACCTTC	CASSIDRNGYTF
many	TRBD1	TRBV7-9	TRBJ2-5	TGTGCCAGCAGCTACGGGACAGGGGACCAAGAGACCCAGTACTTC	CASSYGTGDQETQYF
NA	NA	TRBV12-3/TRBV12-4	TRBJ1-2	TGTGCCAGCAGCTTAGGGGAGGGGTCCTATGGCTACACCTTC	CASSLGEGSYGYTF
few	TRBD1	TRBV15	TRBJ2-1	TGTGCCACCAGCAGACCTCGACGACAGGGCAGTGGGTCCTACAATGAGCAGTTCTTC	CATSRPRRQGSGSYNEQFF
NA	NA	TRBV28	TRBJ1-1	TGTGCCGTGGTGTTGAACACTGAAGCTTTCTTT	CAVVLNTEAFF
few	NA	TRBV15	TRBJ1-2	TGTGCCACCAGCAGTTGGAACGGACCCGGAGGCCCCTATGGCTACACCTTC	CATSSWNGPGGPYGYTF
few	TRBD1	TRBV5-1	TRBJ1-4	TGCGCCAGCAGCGACGACAGGGGGCTTGAAAAACTGTTTTTT	CASSDDRGLEKLFF
many	NA	TRBV6-1	TRBJ2-2	TGTGCCAGCAGTGAAAGTGCGGGACTTGCCACCGGGGAGCTGTTTTTT	CASSESAGLATGELFF
few	NA	TRBV27	TRBJ2-1	TGTGCCAGCAGTGCCTATGCATCCTACAATGAGCAGTTCTTC	CASSAYASYNEQFF
many	NA	TRBV4-1	TRBJ1-5	TGCGCCAGCAGCCCGAAGCCGGGTTTAAATCAGCCCCAGCATTTT	CASSPKPGLNQPQHF
many	TRBD2	TRBV28	TRBJ2-7	TGTGCCAGCAGTACCAAGGGACTAGCGGACTCCTACGAGCAGTACTTC	CASSTKGLADSYEQYF
NA	NA	TRBV10-2	TRBJ2-7	TGCGCCAGCAGTCAGACAGGTGGCTACGAGCAGTACTTC	CASSQTGGYEQYF
many	NA	TRBV5-1	TRBJ1-1	TGCGCCAGCAGCCTGTTTGGGGATTTGGACACTGAAGCTTTCTTT	CASSLFGDLDTEAFF
many	TRBD1	TRBV5-8	TRBJ2-1	TGTGCCAGCAGCTTGGCCGGACAGGGGGTTAATGAGCAGTTCTTC	CASSLAGQGVNEQFF
many	TRBD1	TRBV4-1	TRBJ2-1	TGCGCCAGCAGCCCCGGACAGGGCGATGAGCAGTTCTTC	CASSPGQGDEQFF
NA	NA	TRBV6-1	TRBJ2-5	TGTGCCAGCAGTCCGGGACTTACTGGGGAGACCCAGTACTTC	CASSPGLTGETQYF
NA	TRBD1	TRBV29-1	TRBJ2-1	TGCAGCGTTGAAATCGGGACAGGGATCGGGAATGAGCAGTTCTTC	CSVEIGTGIGNEQFF
many	TRBD2	TRBV6-2/TRBV6-3	TRBJ2-1	TGTGCCAGCAGCACGGGACTAGCGGCACAAGGGCAGTTCTTC	CASSTGLAAQGQFF
few	NA	TRBV29-1	TRBJ1-1	TGCAGCGTTGGGGAGGGACCCGAAGCTTTCTTT	CSVGEGPEAFF
many	TRBD1	TRBV12-3/TRBV12-4	TRBJ2-5	TGTGCCAGCAGTCCGGGACAGGGTGCGCCCCAGTACTTC	CASSPGQGAPQYF
NA	NA	TRBV20-1	TRBJ2-3	TGCAGTGCTAGGCTAGCATACACAGATACGCAGTATTTT	CSARLAYTDTQYF
many	NA	TRBV2	TRBJ1-2	TGTGCCAGCGACAGGAGCCCCTCTGGCTACACCTTC	CASDRSPSGYTF
NA	NA	TRBV7-9	TRBJ2-1	TGTGCCAGCAGCGTGGGGACGCTGCAGGAGCAGTTCTTC	CASSVGTLQEQFF
many	NA	TRBV14	TRBJ2-7	TGTGCCAGCAGCCCACTCGGGGTGGGGCTCTACGAGCAGTACTTC	CASSPLGVGLYEQYF
NA	NA	TRBV6-5	TRBJ2-1	TGTGCCAGCAGTTACGCCACCTCCTACAATGAGCAGTTCTTC	CASSYATSYNEQFF
few	TRBD1	TRBV6-5	TRBJ2-7	TGTGCCAGCAGTTACTCGGGACAGGCATTAACCTACGAGCAGTACTTC	CASSYSGQALTYEQYF
NA	TRBD2	TRBV7-9	TRBJ2-1	TGTGCCAGCAGCTTAAATAGCGGGAGGTTAAATGAGCAGTTCTTC	CASSLNSGRLNEQFF
many	NA	TRBV20-1	TRBJ1-2	TGCAGTGCTAGAGATCGGGACGAAAGACGATTTTATGGCTACACCTTC	CSARDRDERRFYGYTF
NA	NA	TRBV7-9	TRBJ1-2	TGTGCCAGCAGTTCAACGGCGGAGCCTAACTATGGCTACACCTTC	CASSSTAEPNYGYTF
NA	TRBD1	TRBV4-1	TRBJ2-1	TGCGCCAGCAGCCAAGAGGGGTTAGGGGGCGATGAGCAGTTCTTC	CASSQEGLGGDEQFF
NA	TRBD2	TRBV13	TRBJ2-1	TGTGCCAGCAGCTCTCCTAGCGGTTCCTTTGAGCAGTTCTTC	CASSSPSGSFEQFF
NA	NA	TRBV7-8	TRBJ1-2	TGTGCCAGCAGCAGCGATAAGTACCCCTACCCTAAGTCCAACTATGGCTACACCTTC	CASSSDKYPYPKSNYGYTF
few	TRBD1	TRBV29-1	TRBJ2-3	TGCAGCGTTGAGACAGGGAACACAGATACGCAGTATTTT	CSVETGNTDTQYF
many	NA	TRBV29-1	TRBJ2-4	TGCAGCGTTGAAGATCTTCCAAATATAGCCAAAAACATTCAGTACTTC	CSVEDLPNIAKNIQYF
NA	NA	TRBV3-1	TRBJ1-1	TGTGCCAGCAGCCAACTGGAGCGGGGGTGGGCTTTCTTT	CASSQLERGWAFF
many	NA	TRBV7-7	TRBJ2-2	TGTGCCAGCTCCTCAGGGAACACCGGGGAGCTGTTTTTT	CASSSGNTGELFF
once	NA	TRBV3-1	TRBJ1-5	TGTACCTGCTGCCTCTCGGCCTTCCTCGGGGATAGCAATCAGCCCCAGCATTTT	CTCCLSAFLGDSNQPQHF